Presented here are 27 T cell receptor beta chains from one specimen sequenced in a study of blood T cell repertoires in COVID-19. Profiled with immunoSEQ multiplex PCR; TCRdb holds only in-frame clones, not every one. Here the sample spans tens of thousands of clones, about four fifths being singletons. The source material was peripheral blood. These receptors all stem from an older man with COVID-19, enrolled during active disease.

This clone was seen only once. The gene calls are TRBV19 and TRBJ1-1, with TRBD1 as a possible D gene (5 bases). The length of the CDR3 is 15 residues. Trimming removed 7 bases from V and 2 bases from J, with 17 bases in between. Germline V gives CDR1 LNHDA, CDR2 SQIVND (reference sequence). As DNA, the CDR3 is TGTGCCAGTACCCCCCAGGGCACTTCAAACACTGAAGCTTTCTTT. As protein: CASTPQGTSNTEAFF.

V and J are TRBV15 and TRBJ1-3, with a weak D call TRBD1 (6 bases). The germline gives CDR1 LNHNV, CDR2 YYDKDF (reference sequence). CDR3 length: 14 residues. V lost 1 base to trimming and J lost 4 bases, with 8 bases between them. CDR3 nucleotide sequence: TGTGCCACCAGCAGAGGGGGGACAGGAAACACCATATATTTT. This translates into CATSRGGTGNTIYF.

The chain links TRBV28 to TRBJ2-6; 7 bases are a match to TRBD2. The CDR3 sequence is 15 residues long. The V gene's germline CDR1 is MDHEN and CDR2 SYDVKM. V lost 3 bases to trimming and J lost 3 bases; unmatched junction nucleotides: 2. The CDR3, as DNA: TGTGCCAGCAGTTTGGGAGGGTATGGGGCCAACGTCCTGACTTTC. Translation: CASSLGGYGANVLTF.

The chain is built from TRBV4-3 and TRBJ2-7; weak D call: TRBD2 (5 bases). V was cut by 1 base and J by 0 bases, with 10 bases left in between. The CDR3 has 15 residues. Germline CDR1 and CDR2: LGHNA and YSLEER. This CDR3 reads CASSQGIGDSYEQYF. DNA of the CDR3: TGCGCCAGCAGCCAAGGCATCGGGGACTCCTACGAGCAGTACTTC.

The chain has TRBV11-3 and TRBJ2-7; 11 nucleotides agree with TRBD2. V lost 5 bases to trimming and J lost 2 bases; unmatched junction nucleotides: 2. The CDR3 covers 14 residues. Germline CDR1 reads SGHNT; CDR2 reads YENEEA. CDR3 coding DNA: TGTGCCAGCAGCCCGGGACTAGCGGCCTACGAGCAGTACTTC. Its translation: CASSPGLAAYEQYF.

The genes are TRBV30 and TRBJ1-2; D gene ambiguous. This CDR3 has 13 amino acids. Trimming removed 1 base from V and 7 bases from J, with 13 bases in between. CDR1 is GTSNPN and CDR2 is SVGIG in the germline V gene (reference sequence). The CDR3 loop reads CAWSERGYLGYTF. CDR3 coding DNA: TGTGCCTGGAGTGAACGAGGGTATCTTGGCTACACCTTC.

The V and J genes are TRBV28 and TRBJ2-1, with TRBD2 matching over 8 bases. V gave up 2 bases and J gave up 8 bases; unmatched junction bases: 17. The CDR3 has 18 amino acids. Germline CDR1 and CDR2: MDHEN and SYDVKM. The CDR3 DNA is TGTGCCAGCAGTTTACCGTCGGGGAGCGGGAGTAATTTTTATGAGCAGTTCTTC. Protein product: CASSLPSGSGSNFYEQFF.

V usage is TRBV11-2 and J usage is TRBJ2-1, with D perhaps matching TRBD2 (6 bases). Per germline, CDR1 SGHAT and CDR2 FQNNGV. Trimming shortened V by 1 base and J by 6 bases, and 10 bases separated the two germline ends. The CDR3 extends over 14 amino acids. CDR3 bases: TGTGCCAGCAGCTTAGTCCGCGGGGTCAATGAGCAGTTCTTC. Protein: CASSLVRGVNEQFF.

The gene calls are TRBV7-8 and TRBJ2-3, with 11 bases matching TRBD2. Trimming took 5 bases from V and 8 from J; bases not matched to a gene: 15. Germline V CDR1 and CDR2: SGHVS, FQNEAQ. The CDR3 is 17 amino acids. The CDR3 here is CASSTRVAGGSYGTQYF. The CDR3 DNA reads TGTGCCAGCAGCACCCGCGTAGCGGGGGGGTCCTACGGTACGCAGTATTTT.

V is TRBV5-1 and J is TRBJ1-2; TRBD1 aligns across 7 bases. CDR3 length equals 14 residues. With V trimmed by 2 bases and J by 4 bases, 5 bases remained unmatched. CDR1 and CDR2 (germline): SGHRS, YFSETQ. This CDR3 reads CASSLWTGSYGYTF. DNA for the CDR3: TGCGCCAGCAGCTTATGGACAGGAAGCTATGGCTACACCTTC.

The chain carries TRBV12-3 or TRBV12-4 and TRBJ1-1; D gene unclear. The V and J ends lost 6 bases and 6 bases respectively, with 14 bases between them. The CDR3 contains 13 residues. Here the CDR3 reads CASRGVLVSEAFF. The CDR3 coding sequence is TGTGCCAGCAGGGGAGTGTTGGTCTCTGAAGCTTTCTTT.

V and J are TRBV29-1 and TRBJ1-1; maybe TRBD1 (5 bases). This CDR3 has 12 residues. Germline CDR1 reads SQVTM; CDR2 reads ANQGSEA. Trimming removed 4 bases at V and 1 base at J, with 7 bases between. CDR3 sequence (DNA): TGCAGCGTTGCCACAGGGAACACTGAAGCTTTCTTT. Translation gives CSVATGNTEAFF.

V gene TRBV20-1 combines with J gene TRBJ1-2; D is unclear. CDR1 and CDR2 from the germline V gene are DFQATT and SNEGSKA (reference sequence). Trimming removed 6 bases at V and 8 bases at J, with 13 bases between. CDR3 length: 11 residues. CDR3 DNA sequence: TGCAGTGCCAAGGAGGGAATGGGCTACACCTTC. The encoded protein is CSAKEGMGYTF.

J is TRBJ1-4 and V is TRBV7-9; 9 bases map to TRBD1. The CDR3 covers 15 residues. Unmatched junction bases numbered 7, after V lost 5 bases and J lost 6 bases. Germline values: CDR1 SEHNR, CDR2 FQNEAQ (reference sequence). The CDR3 DNA sequence: TGTGCCAGCAGCCGCGGACAGGGGCTCGATGAAAAACTGTTTTTT. It yields the protein CASSRGQGLDEKLFF.

As DNA, the CDR3 is TGTGCCTGGAGTGGTACGGGACTAGCGGGGGGTCTCTCTTGGGATGAGCAGTTCTTC. Amino acids: CAWSGTGLAGGLSWDEQFF. This chain connects TRBV30 to TRBJ2-1; 15 bases match TRBD2. CDR3 length equals 19 residues. Trimming removed 1 base from V and 8 bases from J; junction bases left unmatched: 15. Germline loops: CDR1 GTSNPN, CDR2 SVGIG (reference sequence).

DNA for the CDR3: TGTGCCAGTTCACAGGGTGTGACCTACAATGAGCAGTTCTTC. Protein sequence: CASSQGVTYNEQFF. The chain employs TRBV28 and TRBJ2-1; D is possibly TRBD1 (6 bases). The CDR3 has 14 amino acids. The ends were cut back, 9 bases at V and 2 bases at J, with 14 bases in the middle. CDR1 and CDR2 from the germline V gene are MDHEN and SYDVKM.

This clone appeared a single time. The chain couples TRBV7-9 to TRBJ1-2; 12 nucleotides align to TRBD1. This CDR3 contains 19 residues. Germline-derived CDR1 and CDR2 are SEHNR and FQNEAQ (reference sequence). With V trimmed by 5 bases and J by 1 base, 14 bases remained unmatched. Written as DNA, the CDR3 is TGTGCCAGCAGCCCCTCGGGGACAGGGGGCCAAATATTTAACTATGGCTACACCTTC. Translation: CASSPSGTGGQIFNYGYTF.

The V gene is TRBV19, the J gene TRBJ1-1, with a tentative D call TRBD1 (5 bases). V dropped 6 bases and J dropped 1 base, with 9 bases sitting between them. Germline values: CDR1 LNHDA, CDR2 SQIVND (reference sequence). There are 13 residues in the CDR3. The CDR3: CASRLGGNTEAFF. The CDR3 DNA sequence: TGTGCCAGTAGACTGGGGGGGAACACTGAAGCTTTCTTT.

This chain joins TRBV5-5 and TRBJ1-6; D is uncertain. CDR1 is SGHKS, CDR2 YYEKEE, per germline (reference sequence). The CDR3 extends over 15 amino acids. V lost 1 base to trimming and J lost 9 bases, with 14 bases between them. CDR3 DNA: TGTGCCAGCAGCTTGACCGGCGGCCTCATTTCACCCCTCCACTTT. As protein: CASSLTGGLISPLHF.

The chain links TRBV9 to TRBJ2-1; tentative D call: TRBD1 (5 bases). The CDR3 has 16 residues. Germline V lookup: CDR1 SGDLS, CDR2 YYNGEE. Trimming took 0 bases from V and 9 from J, leaving 19 bases between them. The chain's CDR3 is CASSVAPDSSGAEQFF. CDR3 sequence (DNA): TGTGCCAGCAGCGTAGCTCCTGACAGCTCCGGAGCTGAGCAGTTCTTC.

This clone was found a few times. The rearrangement joins TRBV28 to TRBJ1-1; D is perhaps TRBD1 (6 bases). The CDR3 is 13 residues long. V was trimmed by 6 bases and J by 0 bases, leaving 8 bases between them. Germline V gives CDR1 MDHEN, CDR2 SYDVKM. The CDR3 is CASRQGLNTEAFF. For the CDR3, the DNA is TGTGCCAGCAGACAGGGACTGAACACTGAAGCTTTCTTT.

V is TRBV6-6 and J is TRBJ2-7; weak D call: TRBD1 (6 bases). This CDR3 contains 14 residues. Deletions cut 6 bases from V and 1 base from J, with 13 bases between. CDR1 and CDR2 (germline): MNHNY, SVGAGI (reference sequence). CDR3 amino acids: CASRGTTGSYEQYF. CDR3 coding DNA: TGTGCCAGCAGGGGGACAACGGGATCCTACGAGCAGTACTTC.

The rearrangement links TRBV7-2 to TRBJ1-1, with 11 bases fitting TRBD1. Per germline, CDR1 SGHTA and CDR2 FQGNSA. The CDR3 extends over 17 amino acids. J was trimmed by 1 base and V by 5 bases; bases with no gene match: 9. CDR3 protein: CASSRGGTGGWNTEAFF. The CDR3 DNA reads TGTGCCAGCAGCCGTGGCGGGACAGGGGGTTGGAACACTGAAGCTTTCTTT.

This clone was seen only once. The V gene is TRBV24-1, the J gene TRBJ2-7; TRBD1 aligns across 8 bases. This CDR3 is built from 13 residues. CDR1 KGHDR and CDR2 SFDVKD come from the germline V gene. Germline trimming cut 5 bases from V and 9 bases from J; bases unmatched to any gene: 8. The CDR3 bases are TGTGCCACCAGTGGGCCGGACAGGGACCGGCAGTACTTC. This gives the protein CATSGPDRDRQYF.

As concerns this clone: Other DNA sequences in the sample encode the same CDR3. The chain has TRBV9 and TRBJ2-1; 11 nucleotides align to TRBD2. Germline lookup yields CDR1 SGDLS and CDR2 YYNGEE. CDR3 length equals 16 residues. The V gene end was trimmed by 0 bases and the J gene end by 4 bases; junction bases not matched to a gene: 3. In DNA form, the CDR3 reads TGTGCCAGCAGCGTAGGGGGGACTAGCGGATACAATGAGCAGTTCTTC. This translates into CASSVGGTSGYNEQFF.

The gene calls are TRBV14 and TRBJ1-4, with 7 bases aligning to TRBD1. The V gene's germline CDR1 is SGHDN and CDR2 FVKESK. CDR3 length equals 14 residues. The ends lost 3 bases at V and 6 bases at J; junction bases unmatched: 4. The CDR3 protein is CASSQHDRDEKLFF. Written as DNA, the CDR3 is TGTGCCAGCAGCCAGCACGACAGGGATGAAAAACTGTTTTTT.

The chain employs TRBV4-1 and TRBJ2-3; D uncertain. The germline gives CDR1 MGHRA, CDR2 YSYEKL. V was cut by 4 bases and J by 6 bases, with 11 bases left in between. This CDR3 is 13 amino acids long. The CDR3 sequence: CASSRSLQDTQYF. In DNA, the CDR3 is TGCGCCAGCAGCCGAAGTCTGCAGGATACGCAGTATTTT.